This entry lists 16 T cell receptor beta chains sequenced from one sample in a study of T-cell reconstitution after alpha-beta-depleted transplantation in children. TCRbeta library construction was performed incorporating unique molecular identifiers. TCRdb independently ran MiXCR on the PCR reads; one entry per CDR3 protein. The sample yields hundreds of thousands of distinct CDR3 sequences, about 11% seen once. This specimen was PBMCs from the stem cell graft donor, taken from the stem cell graft. Source of these receptors: a human donor who donated a stem cell graft to a child with acute myeloid leukemia.

The V and J genes are TRBV5-1 and TRBJ2-7; 9 bases map to TRBD2. CDR1 is SGHRS, CDR2 YFSETQ, per germline. The CDR3 length is 14 residues. Unmatched junction bases numbered 8, after V lost 4 bases and J lost 6 bases. CDR3 loop: CASSLQREEAEQYF. In DNA form, the CDR3 reads TGCGCCAGCAGCCTACAGCGGGAGGAAGCCGAGCAGTACTTC.

This clonotype was observed a handful of times. The V gene is TRBV19, the J gene TRBJ2-1, with D unresolved. The CDR3 totals 15 residues. The V gene lost 5 bases and the J gene lost 9 bases, with 20 bases spanning the gap. The germline gives CDR1 LNHDA, CDR2 SQIVND (reference sequence). CDR3 sequence: CASSVRLSVRGEQFF. CDR3 bases: TGTGCCAGTAGTGTCAGGTTATCCGTTCGTGGTGAGCAGTTCTTC.

This clonotype occurred a few times. V and J are TRBV10-3 and TRBJ2-2; TRBD2 matches at 7 bases. V gave up 4 bases and J gave up 4 bases; unmatched junction bases: 9. Germline values: CDR1 ENHRY, CDR2 SYGVKD. The CDR3 covers 16 residues. The CDR3 sequence: CAISASGGGGTGELFF. The CDR3 coding sequence is TGTGCCATCAGTGCTAGCGGTGGAGGTGGCACCGGGGAGCTGTTTTTT.

The V call is TRBV2, the J call TRBJ1-3, with 7 nucleotides matching TRBD1. Germline CDR1 is SNHLY and CDR2 is FYNNEI. This CDR3 contains 14 residues. Germline trimming cut 6 bases from V and 2 bases from J; bases unmatched to any gene: 4. CDR3 amino acids: CASRPGTAGNTIYF. CDR3 DNA: TGTGCCAGCAGACCCGGGACAGCTGGAAACACCATATATTTT. The full variable domain, completed using reference TRBV2 and TRBJ1-3, is EPEVTQTPSHQVTQMGQEVILRCVPISNHLYFYWYRQILGQKVEFLVSFYNNEISEKSEIFDDQFSVERPDGSNFTLKIRSTKLEDSAMYFCASRPGTAGNTIYFGEGSWLTVV.

V and J are TRBV12-3 or TRBV12-4 and TRBJ1-6; D is possibly TRBD1 (5 bases). The CDR3 is 16 residues long. Trimming cost V 6 bases and J 2 bases, with 14 bases left between them. The CDR3, as DNA: TGTGCCAGCAGCGGGGGAGCAGGTACCTATAATTCACCCCTCCACTTT. Its translation is CASSGGAGTYNSPLHF.

The chain carries TRBV18 and TRBJ2-7; 8 positions match TRBD2. Germline CDR1 reads KGHSH; CDR2 reads LQKENI. This CDR3 is 16 amino acids long. V shed 6 bases and J 2 bases; nucleotides not matched to a gene: 12. The CDR3 DNA follows: TGTGCCAGCTCTCCGAGGGGCGGGAGGCTTCCCTACGAGCAGTACTTC. Translation gives CASSPRGGRLPYEQYF.

This clonotype occurred many times. The chain combines TRBV12-3 or TRBV12-4 with TRBJ1-1, with D unclear. CDR3 length equals 10 residues. Trimming left V 7 bases short and J 0 bases short, with 0 bases between. In nucleotides, the CDR3 is TGTGCCAGCATGAACACTGAAGCTTTCTTT. Translating it yields CASMNTEAFF.

This rearrangement joins TRBV20-1 to TRBJ2-5, with 13 bases that match TRBD2. The CDR3 contains 16 residues. V was clipped by 1 base and J by 3 bases; unmatched bases: 5. Per germline, CDR1 DFQATT and CDR2 SNEGSKA (reference sequence). In DNA, the CDR3 is TGCAGTGCTAGAGGCGGACTAGCGGGAGTAGAAGAGACCCAGTACTTC. It translates to CSARGGLAGVEETQYF.

This sequence joins TRBV7-3 and TRBJ2-1, with D hard to call. V was pared by 6 bases and J by 7 bases, with 25 bases between. CDR1 and CDR2 from the germline V gene are SGHTA and FQGTGA. The CDR3 consists of 17 residues. This CDR3 reads CASRPPRPDPCLNEQFF. In DNA form, the CDR3 reads TGTGCCAGCAGACCCCCAAGACCGGACCCCTGCCTAAATGAGCAGTTCTTC.

This clonotype was recorded a few times. The J gene is TRBJ2-1, the V gene TRBV29-1; D is possibly TRBD1 (5 bases). Germline CDR1 SQVTM, CDR2 ANQGSEA. The CDR3 spans 13 residues. V was shortened by 0 bases and J by 7 bases, with 10 bases between the two germline ends. CDR3: CSVEDTGWNEQFF. CDR3 nucleotides: TGCAGCGTTGAAGATACAGGCTGGAATGAGCAGTTCTTC.

The chain couples TRBV11-2 to TRBJ2-1; TRBD2 aligns across 11 bases. The CDR3 length is 16 residues. Per the germline V gene, CDR1 is SGHAT and CDR2 is FQNNGV. J gave up 8 bases and V 5 bases, and 11 bases lay outside the gene matches. CDR3 DNA sequence: TGTGCCAGCAGCCCTCGGTCTGGACTAGCGGGTTATGAGCAGTTCTTC. It translates to CASSPRSGLAGYEQFF.

The rearrangement joins TRBV12-5 to TRBJ2-1; 14 bases agree with TRBD2. With V trimmed by 2 bases and J by 8 bases, 11 bases remained unmatched. Germline CDR1 is LGHNT and CDR2 is FRNRAP. This CDR3 has 18 amino acids. This chain's CDR3 is CASGLLRAGTSGRHEQFF. CDR3 in DNA: TGTGCTAGTGGTTTGTTACGGGCCGGGACTAGCGGGAGACATGAGCAGTTCTTC.

This chain uses TRBV29-1 with TRBJ2-3; TRBD2 agrees at 7 bases. CDR3 length: 15 amino acids. Germline V gene lookup returns CDR1 SQVTM and CDR2 ANQGSEA. V lost 0 bases, J lost 5 bases, and 8 bases stayed unmatched. In DNA, the CDR3 is TGCAGCGTTGAAGAGGGACTAAGGGTACAAGATACGCAGTATTTT. Amino acids: CSVEEGLRVQDTQYF.

This clonotype was seen a few times. This chain uses TRBV7-2 with TRBJ2-4; 9 bases are a match to TRBD1. This CDR3 region has 14 residues. Germline lookup yields CDR1 SGHTA and CDR2 FQGNSA. Trimming took 6 bases from V and 8 from J; bases not matched to a gene: 8. As DNA, the CDR3 is TGTGCCAGCAGACAACAGGGGGCGATGTACATTCAGTACTTC. Translated: CASRQQGAMYIQYF.

The rearrangement uses TRBV5-1 and TRBJ2-7; 12 bases match TRBD1. Trimming took 5 bases from V and 5 from J; bases not matched to a gene: 5. The CDR3 has 14 amino acids. CDR1 and CDR2 from the germline V gene are SGHRS and YFSETQ. CDR3 DNA: TGCGCCAGCAGGACCGGGACAGGGGGCCACGAGCAGTACTTC. It yields the protein CASRTGTGGHEQYF.

There are many counts of this clonotype. The chain links TRBV27 to TRBJ2-1; 11 bases are shared with TRBD2. V was pared by 5 bases and J by 3 bases, with 6 bases of the junction left unmatched. CDR3 size: 16 residues. Per germline, CDR1 MNHEY and CDR2 SMNVEV (reference sequence). The CDR3 region is CASSPTSGILYNEQFF. The CDR3 DNA sequence: TGTGCCAGCAGTCCGACTAGCGGGATCCTCTACAATGAGCAGTTCTTC.